A selection of T cell receptor beta chains follows, all from one sample in a study of blood T cells in healthy people across ages. TCRdb recomputed calls from the 5' RACE reads with MiXCR, one row per CDR3 protein. The sample lists about 280,000 distinct CDR3 sequences, roughly 26% seen once, with 29% in the top ten. Sequencing input: blood. These receptors were collected from a woman in her seventies in good health. Each CDR3 is given with its conserved first and last residue. D genes are given only for firm matches. Clone size appears in some rows only: once, few, many, or a class for an expanded clone.

abundance	d_gene	j_gene	v_gene	CDR3nt	CDR3aa
-	-	TRBJ2-1	TRBV9	TGTGCCAGCAGCGTAGGCCAGGTCAATGAGCAGTTCTTC	CASSVGQVNEQFF
many	-	TRBJ2-1	TRBV6-2/TRBV6-3	TGTGCCAGCAGTCCACCGAAGCGCTCAAATGAGCAGTTCTTC	CASSPPKRSNEQFF
few	TRBD1	TRBJ2-1	TRBV4-1	TGCGCCAGCAGCCAAGAGCCCCAGGGACAGGGGTCCTACAATGAGCAGTTCTTC	CASSQEPQGQGSYNEQFF
-	-	TRBJ2-4	TRBV6-1	TGTGCCAGCAGTTTTACAGGGACTGGCAAAAACATTCAGTACTTC	CASSFTGTGKNIQYF
few	TRBD1	TRBJ1-2	TRBV18	TGTGCCAGCTCACCAACCCAGGGGGCTAACTATGGCTACACCTTC	CASSPTQGANYGYTF
-	-	TRBJ1-2	TRBV20-1	TGCAGTGCTAGGCGGTTGTTTGGGCATTATGGCTACACCTTC	CSARRLFGHYGYTF
few	TRBD2	TRBJ2-3	TRBV2	TGTGCCAGCAGATTGACGACTAGCGGGAGGTCAGATACGCAGTATTTT	CASRLTTSGRSDTQYF
-	-	TRBJ2-1	TRBV21-1	TGTGCCAGCAGCAGACTAGCGGGATTCTACAATGAGCAGTTCTTC	CASSRLAGFYNEQFF
-	-	TRBJ2-7	TRBV18	TGTGCCAGCTTTTCAGGGAGCTCCTACGAGCAGTACTTC	CASFSGSSYEQYF
once	TRBD2	TRBJ2-4	TRBV28	TGTGCCAGCAGTTTTAATGGGGGAGGGAACATTCAGTACTTC	CASSFNGGGNIQYF
-	TRBD2	TRBJ2-3	TRBV20-1	TGCAGTGCTTCCAACCCACCGGGACTAGCTTTACCAAGCACAGATACGCAGTATTTT	CSASNPPGLALPSTDTQYF
-	TRBD2	TRBJ2-7	TRBV7-8	TGTGCCAGCAGCTTAGCCCATCGGCCTCTAGCGGGAGGGAACGAGCAGTACTTC	CASSLAHRPLAGGNEQYF
-	TRBD2	TRBJ2-5	TRBV5-1	TGCGCCAGCAGCACGGGGACTAGCGGGAGGGTTGAGACCCAGTACTTC	CASSTGTSGRVETQYF
-	-	TRBJ2-5	TRBV3-1	TGTGCCAGCAGCCCCGAAGGGCGCTCGGAGACCCAGTACTTC	CASSPEGRSETQYF
few	TRBD2	TRBJ2-4	TRBV3-1	TGTGCCAGCAGCCAAGTGGCTAGCGGGAAGGGAAACATTCAGTACTTC	CASSQVASGKGNIQYF
few	-	TRBJ2-7	TRBV7-2	TGTGCCAGCAGCTTAGTTCCCCCCGGTCCCTACGAGCAGTACTTC	CASSLVPPGPYEQYF
-	TRBD1	TRBJ2-7	TRBV28	TGTGCCAGCACCAAGCCGGGACAGTCATACGAGCAGTACTTC	CASTKPGQSYEQYF
-	-	TRBJ1-2	TRBV19	TGTGCCAGTAGTACCATGCAGTATGGCTACACCTTC	CASSTMQYGYTF
-	-	TRBJ1-1	TRBV5-1	TGCGCCAGCAGCTTGTTTGGGGTGAACACTGAAGCTTTCTTT	CASSLFGVNTEAFF
-	-	TRBJ2-5	TRBV4-1	TGCGCCAGCAGCGGCAAGCAAGAGACCCAGTACTTC	CASSGKQETQYF
-	-	TRBJ2-2	TRBV2	TGTGCCAGCAGTGACGACATCTCGAACACCGGGGAGCTGTTTTTT	CASSDDISNTGELFF
many	-	TRBJ2-5	TRBV12-3/TRBV12-4	TGTGCCAGCAGTCAAGTCCTTAGCGCGAGGGAAGAGACCCAGTACTTC	CASSQVLSAREETQYF
few	-	TRBJ2-1	TRBV7-9	TGTGCCAGCAGCTTACTTTGGGGGGCCAATGAGCAGTTCTTC	CASSLLWGANEQFF